This is a list of T cell receptor beta chains from one sample in a study of identical twins. TCRdb analysed the 5' RACE reads with MiXCR anew, one entry per CDR3 protein. Counted here are approximately 210,000 distinct CDR3 sequences, around a sixth occurring once; the ten biggest clones make up 35% to 50%. The sample was also linked to a second study, of T cells expressing NK-cell markers.

What was sequenced was CD8+ T cells sorted from blood. These receptor sequences come from a woman aged 18-30 years in good health. Each CDR3 is given with its conserved first and last residue. Fields, in order: J gene, D gene, V gene, clone size, CDR3 DNA, CDR3 protein. A D gene is named only where the DNA matches it firmly. Rows give clone size only sometimes, using once, few, many, or a class for an expanded clone.

j_call: TRBJ1-2
d_call: .
v_call: TRBV9
clone_size: .
cdr3_nt: TGTGCCAGCAGCGACCTCTCGCGGGAGGGGCGGGGTGGCTACACCTTC
cdr3_aa: CASSDLSREGRGGYTF

j_call: TRBJ2-7
d_call: .
v_call: TRBV29-1
clone_size: .
cdr3_nt: TGCAGCGTGACCGTCTCCTACGAGCAGTACTTC
cdr3_aa: CSVTVSYEQYF

j_call: TRBJ2-7
d_call: TRBD1
v_call: TRBV5-1
clone_size: few
cdr3_nt: TGCGCCAGCAGCTCTGACAGGGGATACGCCTACGAGCAGTACTTC
cdr3_aa: CASSSDRGYAYEQYF

j_call: TRBJ1-1
d_call: .
v_call: TRBV9
clone_size: .
cdr3_nt: TGTGCCAGCAGCGTAGACCCAGGGACTGAAGCTTTCTTT
cdr3_aa: CASSVDPGTEAFF

j_call: TRBJ2-6
d_call: .
v_call: TRBV6-5
clone_size: .
cdr3_nt: TGTGCCAGCAGTTCCCTCAACGGCCCTGGGGCCAACGTCCTGACTTTC
cdr3_aa: CASSSLNGPGANVLTF

j_call: TRBJ2-1
d_call: .
v_call: TRBV24-1
clone_size: .
cdr3_nt: TGTGCCACCAGTGATTCATCGGGACCCACTTACAATGAGCAGTTCTTC
cdr3_aa: CATSDSSGPTYNEQFF

j_call: TRBJ2-1
d_call: .
v_call: TRBV29-1
clone_size: .
cdr3_nt: TGCAGCGTTGAATGGTCTACCGGGCGACCCGGGCAGTTCTTC
cdr3_aa: CSVEWSTGRPGQFF

j_call: TRBJ2-1
d_call: TRBD2
v_call: TRBV3-1
clone_size: few
cdr3_nt: TGTGCCAGCAGCCGGACTAGCGGGGGCGGGTACAATGAGCAGTTCTTC
cdr3_aa: CASSRTSGGGYNEQFF

j_call: TRBJ2-7
d_call: .
v_call: TRBV4-3
clone_size: few
cdr3_nt: TGCGCCAGCAGCCAAGTCCGGGACGGTGCATACGAGCAGTACTTC
cdr3_aa: CASSQVRDGAYEQYF

j_call: TRBJ2-7
d_call: TRBD2
v_call: TRBV12-3/TRBV12-4
clone_size: .
cdr3_nt: TGTGCCAGCAGTCCGAGGACTAGCGGAGATTACGAGCAGTACTTC
cdr3_aa: CASSPRTSGDYEQYF

j_call: TRBJ1-1
d_call: .
v_call: TRBV12-3/TRBV12-4
clone_size: .
cdr3_nt: TGTGCCAGCAGTTTTCGGAACCTGAACACTGAAGCTTTCTTT
cdr3_aa: CASSFRNLNTEAFF

j_call: TRBJ1-1
d_call: .
v_call: TRBV7-9
clone_size: few
cdr3_nt: TGTGCCAGCTCTGGCTTGGGCGGGGGGAACACTGAAGCTTTCTTT
cdr3_aa: CASSGLGGGNTEAFF

j_call: TRBJ2-7
d_call: .
v_call: TRBV9
clone_size: many
cdr3_nt: TGTGCCAGCAGCGTCGAGGGGGGGCGAGGGGACGAGCAGTACTTC
cdr3_aa: CASSVEGGRGDEQYF

j_call: TRBJ2-6
d_call: .
v_call: TRBV29-1
clone_size: many
cdr3_nt: TGCAGCGTTGAAGGACAGCTGTCTGGGGCCAACGTCCTGACTTTC
cdr3_aa: CSVEGQLSGANVLTF

j_call: TRBJ1-1
d_call: .
v_call: TRBV12-3/TRBV12-4
clone_size: few
cdr3_nt: TGTGCCAGCAGTTTATATCCAACAGAGGAAGCTTTCTTT
cdr3_aa: CASSLYPTEEAFF

j_call: TRBJ1-4
d_call: TRBD1
v_call: TRBV12-3/TRBV12-4
clone_size: few
cdr3_nt: TGTGCCAGCAGTTTATCAGGGGGCTTCGAAAAACTGTTTTTT
cdr3_aa: CASSLSGGFEKLFF

j_call: TRBJ2-5
d_call: TRBD2
v_call: TRBV6-2/TRBV6-3
clone_size: few
cdr3_nt: TGTGCCAGCAGTTACTCGGCCAGCGGGAGTTTGAGGACCCAGTACTTC
cdr3_aa: CASSYSASGSLRTQYF

j_call: TRBJ1-1
d_call: .
v_call: TRBV7-9
clone_size: many
cdr3_nt: TGTGCCAGCAGCCCTCAGGGGTCGAAGACTGAAGCTTTCTTT
cdr3_aa: CASSPQGSKTEAFF

j_call: TRBJ2-5
d_call: .
v_call: TRBV11-2
clone_size: many
cdr3_nt: TGTGCCAGCAGCTTATTATTAGGGCCAATGGAGACCCAGTACTTC
cdr3_aa: CASSLLLGPMETQYF

j_call: TRBJ1-1
d_call: .
v_call: TRBV27
clone_size: .
cdr3_nt: TGTGCCAGCAGGACATACACTGAAGCTTTCTTT
cdr3_aa: CASRTYTEAFF

j_call: TRBJ2-2
d_call: .
v_call: TRBV7-9
clone_size: .
cdr3_nt: TGTGCCAGCAGCTATCCGGGACTGGAGAACACCGGGGAGCTGTTTTTT
cdr3_aa: CASSYPGLENTGELFF

j_call: TRBJ2-7
d_call: TRBD2
v_call: TRBV3-1
clone_size: many
cdr3_nt: TGTGCCAGCAGCCAACCCTCATCGCGGGGGACCTACGAGCAGTACTTC
cdr3_aa: CASSQPSSRGTYEQYF

j_call: TRBJ2-7
d_call: TRBD2
v_call: TRBV3-1
clone_size: few
cdr3_nt: TGTGCCAGCAGCCAGAGCGGGGGCCCCGGCGAGCAGTACTTC
cdr3_aa: CASSQSGGPGEQYF

j_call: TRBJ2-7
d_call: TRBD1
v_call: TRBV25-1
clone_size: .
cdr3_nt: TGTGCCAGCACCCTGACAGGGGTCGAGCAGTACTTC
cdr3_aa: CASTLTGVEQYF

j_call: TRBJ2-1
d_call: .
v_call: TRBV6-2/TRBV6-3
clone_size: .
cdr3_nt: TGTGCCAGCAGTTACTCTCGTGCGGAGTACTACAATGAGCAGTTCTTC
cdr3_aa: CASSYSRAEYYNEQFF

j_call: TRBJ2-5
d_call: .
v_call: TRBV5-6
clone_size: few
cdr3_nt: TGTGCCAGCAGCTCGGACAGCATACAAGAGACCCAGTACTTC
cdr3_aa: CASSSDSIQETQYF

j_call: TRBJ2-2
d_call: .
v_call: TRBV25-1
clone_size: .
cdr3_nt: TGTGCCAGCAGGGTGGGGGCCGGGGAGCTGTTTTTT
cdr3_aa: CASRVGAGELFF

j_call: TRBJ2-7
d_call: .
v_call: TRBV4-3
clone_size: few
cdr3_nt: TGCGCCAGCAGCCAAGGCCGGGCTATCAACCACGAGCAGTACTTC
cdr3_aa: CASSQGRAINHEQYF

j_call: TRBJ1-3
d_call: .
v_call: TRBV6-6
clone_size: .
cdr3_nt: TGTGCCAGCACCCTCTCTGGAAACACCATATATTTT
cdr3_aa: CASTLSGNTIYF

j_call: TRBJ1-1
d_call: TRBD1
v_call: TRBV6-5
clone_size: few
cdr3_nt: TGTGCCAGCAGTTACTCAAGGCGACAGGGCTACACTGAAGCTTTCTTT
cdr3_aa: CASSYSRRQGYTEAFF

j_call: TRBJ2-7
d_call: TRBD1
v_call: TRBV13
clone_size: few
cdr3_nt: TGTGCCAGCAGCTACCGGGACAGGGGCAACGAGCAGTACTTC
cdr3_aa: CASSYRDRGNEQYF

j_call: TRBJ2-1
d_call: TRBD2
v_call: TRBV24-1
clone_size: .
cdr3_nt: TGTGCCACCAGTGAGGGTACTAGCGGGAGTCTCAATGAGCAGTTCTTC
cdr3_aa: CATSEGTSGSLNEQFF

j_call: TRBJ2-7
d_call: TRBD2
v_call: TRBV7-8
clone_size: .
cdr3_nt: TGTGCCAGCAGCTTAGGTAGCGGGAGTCCCTACGAGCAGTACTTC
cdr3_aa: CASSLGSGSPYEQYF